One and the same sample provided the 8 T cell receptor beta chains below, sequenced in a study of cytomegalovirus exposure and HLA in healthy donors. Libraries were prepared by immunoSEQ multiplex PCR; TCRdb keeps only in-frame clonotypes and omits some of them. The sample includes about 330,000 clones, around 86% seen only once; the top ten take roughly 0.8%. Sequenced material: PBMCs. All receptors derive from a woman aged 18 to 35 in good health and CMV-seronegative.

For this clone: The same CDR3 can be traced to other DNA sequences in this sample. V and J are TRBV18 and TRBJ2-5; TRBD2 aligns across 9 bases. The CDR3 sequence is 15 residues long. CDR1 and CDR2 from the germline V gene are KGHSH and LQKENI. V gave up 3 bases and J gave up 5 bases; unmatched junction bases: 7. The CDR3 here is CASSPPGLAGETQYF. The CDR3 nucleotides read TGTGCCAGCTCACCGCCGGGACTAGCTGGGGAGACCCAGTACTTC. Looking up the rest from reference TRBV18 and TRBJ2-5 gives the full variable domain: NAGVMQNPRHLVRRRGQEARLRCSPMKGHSHVYWYRQLPEEGLKFMVYLQKENIIDESGMPKERFSAEFPKEGPSILRIQQVVRGDSAAYFCASSPPGLAGETQYFGPGTRLLVL.

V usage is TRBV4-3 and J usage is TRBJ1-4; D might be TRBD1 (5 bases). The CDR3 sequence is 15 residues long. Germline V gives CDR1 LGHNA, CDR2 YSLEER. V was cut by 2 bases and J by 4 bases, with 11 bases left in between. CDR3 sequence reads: CASSQYQGSNEKLFF. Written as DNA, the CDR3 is TGCGCCAGCAGCCAATATCAGGGCAGTAATGAAAAACTGTTTTTT.

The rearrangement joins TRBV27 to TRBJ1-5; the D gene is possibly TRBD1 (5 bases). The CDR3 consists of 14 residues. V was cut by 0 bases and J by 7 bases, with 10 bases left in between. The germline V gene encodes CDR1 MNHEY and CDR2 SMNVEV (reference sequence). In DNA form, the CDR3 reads TGTGCCAGCAGTTTATCAGGGGCAGCGCAGCCCCAGCATTTT. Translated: CASSLSGAAQPQHF.

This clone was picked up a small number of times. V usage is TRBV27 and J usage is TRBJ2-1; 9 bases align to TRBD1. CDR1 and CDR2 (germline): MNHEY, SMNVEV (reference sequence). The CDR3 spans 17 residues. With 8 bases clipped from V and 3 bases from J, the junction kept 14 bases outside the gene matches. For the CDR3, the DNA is TGTGCCAGCCTTTCTAGATCGGGACAGGGTCACTACAATGAGCAGTTCTTC. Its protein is CASLSRSGQGHYNEQFF.

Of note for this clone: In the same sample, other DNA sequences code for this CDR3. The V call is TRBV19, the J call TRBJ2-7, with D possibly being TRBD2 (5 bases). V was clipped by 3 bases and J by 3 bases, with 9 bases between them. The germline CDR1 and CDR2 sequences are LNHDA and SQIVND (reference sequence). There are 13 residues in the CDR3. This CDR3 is CASSILRGYEQYF. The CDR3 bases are TGTGCCAGTAGTATTTTACGGGGCTACGAGCAGTACTTC.

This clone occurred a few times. As DNA, the CDR3 is TGTGCCAGCGGAACTCAGGGGGGCAATCAGCCCCAGCATTTT. Protein sequence: CASGTQGGNQPQHF. J is TRBJ1-5 and V is TRBV6-5, with 7 bases matching TRBD1. The CDR3 has 14 residues. Looked up from germline, CDR1 is MNHEY and CDR2 is SVGAGI. V shed 8 bases, J shed 2 bases, and the junction held 6 bases outside the gene matches.

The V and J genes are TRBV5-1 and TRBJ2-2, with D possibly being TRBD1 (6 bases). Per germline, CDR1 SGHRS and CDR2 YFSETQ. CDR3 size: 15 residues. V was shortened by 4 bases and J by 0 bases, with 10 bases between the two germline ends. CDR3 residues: CASSKDSTNTGELFF. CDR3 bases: TGCGCCAGCAGCAAGGACAGCACGAACACCGGGGAGCTGTTTTTT.

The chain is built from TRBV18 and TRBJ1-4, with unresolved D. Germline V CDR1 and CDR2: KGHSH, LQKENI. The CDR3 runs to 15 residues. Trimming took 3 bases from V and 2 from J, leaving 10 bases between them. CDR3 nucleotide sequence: TGTGCCAGCTCACCGGTGGGCCCTACTAATGAAAAACTGTTTTTT. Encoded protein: CASSPVGPTNEKLFF.